The T cell receptor (beta chain) under discussion was sequenced for a study of T cell repertoires in cytomegalovirus infection. Whole-study results and caveats: HLA-C-restricted CMV-specific TCR beta clonotypes were dominant in the ex vivo response.

A few counts support this clonotype. Antigen unknown. TCRdb recomputed calls from the reads with MiXCR, one row per CDR3 protein. The sample lists about 920,000 distinct CDR3 sequences, around 32% seen once, with over 13% in the top ten. CDR3 length equals 16 residues. The V end lost 3 bases, the J end lost 4 bases, and 16 bases lay between the germline ends. The V gene's germline CDR1 is MNHEY and CDR2 SMNVEV (reference sequence). The chain recombines TRBV27 with TRBJ2-1; D may correspond to TRBD1 or TRBD2 (5 bases each). This specimen consisted of cultured CD8+ T cells from PBMCs, obtained from culture after CMV antigen stimulation. The origin of this receptor is a human donor in good health (CMV status not recorded). Some clones in this sample may be carry-over from other donors' samples. This CDR3 reads CASSFMSGTPYNEQFF. In nucleotides, the CDR3 is TGTGCCAGCAGTTTCATGTCAGGGACCCCTTACAATGAGCAGTTCTTC.